One T cell receptor beta chain is described in this entry. This clonotype was recorded a few times. No antigen is known for it. Qualities for individual bases were not recorded, and no much larger clone is one base off. Set within a cohort of healthcare workers in London, UK, this nested case-control study involved weekly PCR testing of nasopharyngeal swabs along with blood sampling. Between 23 and 31 March 2020, the week of the UK lockdown, healthcare workers were enrolled and then followed up weekly for as long as 16 weeks. Receptor libraries were prepared by 5' RACE. The data were produced on a NextSeq 500. In the TCR library protocol, unique molecular identifiers were attached to individual cDNA molecules to correct for PCR bias and sequencing error. Both TCR alpha and beta chains were sequenced, and tight co-correlation was observed between alpha and beta sequence abundances in each sample. As for how the authors treated the data: Decombinator V4 was used to annotate TCR sequences for V gene, J gene and CDR3. TCRs were defined as expanded if a significant change between any two time points was detected under a Poisson model with p below 0.0001. TCR abundances were normalised to the total number of TCRs sequenced per sample and expressed as counts per million. MAIT TCRs were defined by TRAV1-2 paired with TRAJ12, TRAJ20 or TRAJ33, and iNKT TCRs by TRAV10 paired with TRAJ18. VDJdb, accessed 1 November 2021, was searched for CMV, EBV and SARS-CoV-2 annotated TCRs, with TCRs annotated for multiple antigens excluded. Using fastp trimming at Q25 and MiXCR clonotype assembly, TCRdb reanalyzed the public sequencing data and kept in-frame beta chains. Each entry merges the rows of one CDR3 protein and shows their most common DNA and genes. The V and J calls shown here were made by TCRdb, not taken from the authors' results. The sample contains some 96,000 distinct CDR3 sequences, under 15% of them found a single time. Clones ranked in the top ten supply less than 6% of the sample.

This record comes from a study of early T cells in non-severe SARS-CoV-2 infection (dated by TCRdb to the early 2020s). In terms of the full investigation: Bulk RNA from unsorted whole blood was used for TCR sequencing, so alpha and beta chains could not be paired. Findings and caveats that apply to the study as a whole: VDJdb matching was skewed toward anti-spike CD8 responses, so virus-specific expansions were likely underestimated and private and CD4 specificities were missed.

The cysteine opens and the phenylalanine closes a CDR3 of 13 amino acids. The kept DNA is CDR3 alone, 39 bases in frame from the first base. CDR1 and CDR2 are drawn from the germline V gene: SGHRS, YFSETQ. A distance of 6 bases separates the germline ends of V and J, which lose 0 bases and 5 bases respectively. Sample: whole blood. This sequence originates from an adult who was a healthcare worker with PCR-confirmed SARS-CoV-2 infection or an uninfected control (not recorded which). The sequence is built from TRBV5-1 and TRBJ1-5; possibly the D gene is TRBD1, per 5 matching bases. The sequenced DNA: TGCGCCAGCAGCTTGGTAGGGGATCAGCCCCAGCATTTT. It translates as CASSLVGDQPQHF. Beyond the CDR3, the reference TRBV5-1 and TRBJ1-5 genes provide the residues; the full variable domain reads: KAGVTQTPRYLIKTRGQQVTLSCSPISGHRSVSWYQQTPGQGLQFLFEYFSETQRNKGNFPGRFSGRQFSNSRSEMNVSTLELGDSALYLCASSLVGDQPQHFGDGTRLSIL.